The rows below give T cell receptor beta chains drawn from one sample of a study of vaccination and CD4 T cells after COVID-19. TCRdb re-derived calls from the PCR reads in MiXCR, one entry per CDR3 protein. The sample shows about 21,000 distinct CDR3 sequences, about three fifths of them seen only once. The sample in question was CD4+ T cells from blood, obtained before SARS-CoV-2 vaccination. These receptors all come from a human donor who had recovered from COVID-19. The CDR3 runs from the conserved cysteine through the conserved F or W. The D gene is left open where the match is weak. Some rows have no size entry. The others give once, few or many, or a class for an expanded clone.

CDR3nt: TGTGCCAGCAGTTATGTGGCTAGCGGCTCCTACGAGCAGTACTTC; CDR3aa: CASSYVASGSYEQYF; d_gene: TRBD2; abundance: NA; j_gene: TRBJ2-7; v_gene: TRBV6-5
CDR3nt: TGTGCCAGCAGCTGGTCAGGGGAGGGCACAGATACGCAGTATTTT; CDR3aa: CASSWSGEGTDTQYF; d_gene: NA; abundance: NA; j_gene: TRBJ2-3; v_gene: TRBV7-3
CDR3nt: TGTGCCAGCAGTTCAGTGCTCTCTGGAAACACCATATATTTT; CDR3aa: CASSSVLSGNTIYF; d_gene: NA; abundance: NA; j_gene: TRBJ1-3; v_gene: TRBV6-5
CDR3nt: TGTGCCAGCAGTCAGGTAGCGAAGGTGGAGACCCAGTACTTC; CDR3aa: CASSQVAKVETQYF; d_gene: NA; abundance: NA; j_gene: TRBJ2-5; v_gene: TRBV2
CDR3nt: TGTGCCAGCAGCTTACCCCTGAGCGCACAAGAGACCCAGTACTTC; CDR3aa: CASSLPLSAQETQYF; d_gene: NA; abundance: few; j_gene: TRBJ2-5; v_gene: TRBV7-9
CDR3nt: TGCGCCAGCAGCTTATACGGACAGGGGGCGGGAGAGACCCAGTACTTC; CDR3aa: CASSLYGQGAGETQYF; d_gene: TRBD1; abundance: once; j_gene: TRBJ2-5; v_gene: TRBV5-1
CDR3nt: TGCGCCAGCAGCCACGCTAAGGACGGGAACATTCAGTACTTC; CDR3aa: CASSHAKDGNIQYF; d_gene: NA; abundance: NA; j_gene: TRBJ2-4; v_gene: TRBV4-1
CDR3nt: TGTGCCAGCAGCTCGCGGGCCCCCATGGGAGCTTTCTTT; CDR3aa: CASSSRAPMGAFF; d_gene: NA; abundance: NA; j_gene: TRBJ1-1; v_gene: TRBV7-2
CDR3nt: TGTGCCAGCAGCCCCTACAGGGTTGAAGAGCAGTTCTTC; CDR3aa: CASSPYRVEEQFF; d_gene: NA; abundance: few; j_gene: TRBJ2-1; v_gene: TRBV7-2
CDR3nt: TGCGCCAGCAGCTTGGTTCCTATGGTGACCCAGTACTTC; CDR3aa: CASSLVPMVTQYF; d_gene: NA; abundance: once; j_gene: TRBJ2-5; v_gene: TRBV5-1
CDR3nt: TGTGCCAGTAGTATGATTGGGGCGGCCCGCACTGAAGCTTTCTTT; CDR3aa: CASSMIGAARTEAFF; d_gene: NA; abundance: NA; j_gene: TRBJ1-1; v_gene: TRBV19
CDR3nt: TGCGCCAGCAGTGAGGCGACTAGCGGGATCACAGATACGCAGTATTTT; CDR3aa: CASSEATSGITDTQYF; d_gene: TRBD2; abundance: NA; j_gene: TRBJ2-3; v_gene: TRBV10-1
CDR3nt: TGTGCCAGCAGTTACGAGGGGGCTGGGGCCAACGTCCTGACTTTC; CDR3aa: CASSYEGAGANVLTF; d_gene: NA; abundance: few; j_gene: TRBJ2-6; v_gene: TRBV6-5
CDR3nt: TGTGCCAGCAGCACCGGGACAGGGGAGCATGGCTACACCTTC; CDR3aa: CASSTGTGEHGYTF; d_gene: TRBD1; abundance: few; j_gene: TRBJ1-2; v_gene: TRBV14
CDR3nt: TGCAGTGCTAGGGCGACAGGCGGGGCAGATACGCAGTATTTT; CDR3aa: CSARATGGADTQYF; d_gene: NA; abundance: NA; j_gene: TRBJ2-3; v_gene: TRBV20-1
CDR3nt: TGTGCCAGCAGATCCTCACGATTAACAGGGTCTTCCTATGGCTACACCTTC; CDR3aa: CASRSSRLTGSSYGYTF; d_gene: NA; abundance: NA; j_gene: TRBJ1-2; v_gene: TRBV27
CDR3nt: TGTGCCAGCACCCCCGGGACAGGGTCGTACGAGCAGTACTTC; CDR3aa: CASTPGTGSYEQYF; d_gene: TRBD1; abundance: few; j_gene: TRBJ2-7; v_gene: TRBV28
CDR3nt: TGTGCCAGCTCACCACGGGAAGCGGCCGAGCAGTACTTC; CDR3aa: CASSPREAAEQYF; d_gene: NA; abundance: NA; j_gene: TRBJ2-7; v_gene: TRBV18
CDR3nt: TGTGCCAGCAGCCCGGGGGACAGGGGGCTCGTTCAGCCCCAGCATTTT; CDR3aa: CASSPGDRGLVQPQHF; d_gene: TRBD1; abundance: NA; j_gene: TRBJ1-5; v_gene: TRBV7-9
CDR3nt: TGTGCCAGTAAGCCTAGAGGCGGCACAGATACGCAGTATTTT; CDR3aa: CASKPRGGTDTQYF; d_gene: NA; abundance: NA; j_gene: TRBJ2-3; v_gene: TRBV19
CDR3nt: TGCAGCGCCGCGCCCGGGACAGGGTTGGAAGAGACCCAGTACTTC; CDR3aa: CSAAPGTGLEETQYF; d_gene: TRBD1; abundance: NA; j_gene: TRBJ2-5; v_gene: TRBV29-1
CDR3nt: TGTGCCACCAGTGATGTGACTAGCGGGACAAACCAAGAGACCCAGTACTTC; CDR3aa: CATSDVTSGTNQETQYF; d_gene: TRBD2; abundance: NA; j_gene: TRBJ2-5; v_gene: TRBV24-1
CDR3nt: TGCAGTGCTCCTCTTTTGGCGGGAGGGTGGGGGGAGCTGTTTTTT; CDR3aa: CSAPLLAGGWGELFF; d_gene: TRBD2; abundance: NA; j_gene: TRBJ2-2; v_gene: TRBV20-1
CDR3nt: TGTGCCAGCAGCTTAGCCCGAAGGGCCATCACAGATACGCAGTATTTT; CDR3aa: CASSLARRAITDTQYF; d_gene: NA; abundance: few; j_gene: TRBJ2-3; v_gene: TRBV7-8
CDR3nt: TGTGCCAGCAGAACGGCTAGCAATCAGCCCCAGCATTTT; CDR3aa: CASRTASNQPQHF; d_gene: NA; abundance: few; j_gene: TRBJ1-5; v_gene: TRBV6-1
CDR3nt: TGTGCCACCAGTGAGGACCTCTGCACAGATACGCAGTATTTT; CDR3aa: CATSEDLCTDTQYF; d_gene: NA; abundance: few; j_gene: TRBJ2-3; v_gene: TRBV24-1
CDR3nt: TGTGCCAGTAGTCCCCGACAGAGCACAGATACGCAGTATTTT; CDR3aa: CASSPRQSTDTQYF; d_gene: NA; abundance: few; j_gene: TRBJ2-3; v_gene: TRBV19
CDR3nt: TGTGCCAGCAGTTTGGGGTCCCAGGGACAAGAGACCCAGTACTTC; CDR3aa: CASSLGSQGQETQYF; d_gene: NA; abundance: NA; j_gene: TRBJ2-5; v_gene: TRBV28
CDR3nt: TGCAGTGCTTCAGGATCGGATACGCAGTATTTT; CDR3aa: CSASGSDTQYF; d_gene: NA; abundance: NA; j_gene: TRBJ2-3; v_gene: TRBV20-1
CDR3nt: TGCAGTGCTGGGCGGGACACATCCTACGAGCAGTACTTC; CDR3aa: CSAGRDTSYEQYF; d_gene: NA; abundance: once; j_gene: TRBJ2-7; v_gene: TRBV20-1
CDR3nt: TGTGCCAGCAACCACCCCGGGGGCTTAAATGAGCAGTTCTTC; CDR3aa: CASNHPGGLNEQFF; d_gene: NA; abundance: NA; j_gene: TRBJ2-1; v_gene: TRBV7-2
CDR3nt: TGTGCCAGCAGTGACTCGAGCCCTGACCGGGACCACGAAACTGAAGCTTTCTTT; CDR3aa: CASSDSSPDRDHETEAFF; d_gene: NA; abundance: NA; j_gene: TRBJ1-1; v_gene: TRBV6-4
CDR3nt: TGTGCCAGCAGGCTAGCGGGAAACTCCTACGAGCAGTACTTC; CDR3aa: CASRLAGNSYEQYF; d_gene: TRBD2; abundance: NA; j_gene: TRBJ2-7; v_gene: TRBV6-1
CDR3nt: TGCAGTGCTGGGACAGGGGCTGGAAACACCATATATTTT; CDR3aa: CSAGTGAGNTIYF; d_gene: TRBD1; abundance: NA; j_gene: TRBJ1-3; v_gene: TRBV20-1
CDR3nt: TGCAGTGCTAGAGCCCCAAATAGCGAGCAGTTCTTC; CDR3aa: CSARAPNSEQFF; d_gene: NA; abundance: NA; j_gene: TRBJ2-1; v_gene: TRBV20-1
CDR3nt: TGTGCCAGCAGTGACTCCATTCCCTTTGGCGGGAGGGCCAGAGAGACCCAGTACTTC; CDR3aa: CASSDSIPFGGRARETQYF; d_gene: TRBD2; abundance: NA; j_gene: TRBJ2-5; v_gene: TRBV6-1
CDR3nt: TGTGCCAGCAGTCCCACCCCCCTGGGAGAGACCCAGTACTTC; CDR3aa: CASSPTPLGETQYF; d_gene: NA; abundance: NA; j_gene: TRBJ2-5; v_gene: TRBV27